The 29 T cell receptor beta chains below come from one sample, sequenced in a study of T cell responses to AZD1222 COVID-19 vaccine. The table came from immunoSEQ multiplex PCR; TCRdb's copy has only in-frame clones and leaves some out. The profile shows about 140,000 clones, approximately 95% of them singletons. The sample consisted of peripheral blood, taken on day 0 of MenACWY control vaccination. The receptors were gathered from an adult in good health.

The gene calls are TRBV6-2 or TRBV6-3 and TRBJ1-6; 8 bases are shared with TRBD1. Germline trimming cut 5 bases from V and 6 bases from J; bases unmatched to any gene: 6. This CDR3 region has 15 residues. The germline CDR1 and CDR2 sequences are MNHEY and SVGEGT. Here the CDR3 DNA reads TGTGCCAGCAGTCCCTGGACAGGGCTTAATTCACCCCTCCACTTT. Residues: CASSPWTGLNSPLHF.

The chain links TRBV3-1 (or the pseudogene TRBV3-2) to TRBJ1-1; D remains unclear. The CDR3 totals 17 residues. Deletions cut 3 bases from V and 4 bases from J, with 21 bases between. CDR1 LGHDT and CDR2 YNNKEL come from the germline V gene (reference sequence). In nucleotides, the CDR3 is TGTGCCAGCAGCCATCCTGTGGGTCCCCAGTCGGGCACTGAAGCTTTCTTT. It is translated as CASSHPVGPQSGTEAFF.

The V and J genes are TRBV28 and TRBJ1-4, with D possibly matching TRBD1 (5 bases). The V gene lost 2 bases and the J gene lost 5 bases, with 12 bases spanning the gap. Germline CDR1 MDHEN, CDR2 SYDVKM. The CDR3 sequence is 15 residues long. The CDR3 region is CASSLLREGNEKLFF. The CDR3 nucleotides read TGTGCCAGCAGTTTACTCAGGGAGGGGAATGAAAAACTGTTTTTT. The whole variable domain, remainder taken from reference TRBV28 and TRBJ1-4, is DVKVTQSSRYLVKRTGEKVFLECVQDMDHENMFWYRQDPGLGLRLIYFSYDVKMKEKGDIPEGYSVSREKKERFSLILESASTNQTSMYLCASSLLREGNEKLFFGSGTQLSVL.

The chain is built from TRBV27 and TRBJ2-5, with D hard to call. The V gene lost 2 bases and the J gene lost 2 bases, with 6 bases spanning the gap. The CDR3 is 13 amino acids. CDR1 MNHEY and CDR2 SMNVEV come from the germline V gene (reference sequence). CDR3 in DNA: TGTGCCAGCAGTTTAAATAGACAAGAGACCCAGTACTTC. Translated, it gives CASSLNRQETQYF.

The V and J genes are TRBV6-1 and TRBJ1-2, with a weak D call TRBD1 (6 bases). V was clipped by 4 bases and J by 8 bases, with 23 bases between them. Germline lookup yields CDR1 MNHNS and CDR2 SASEGT. The CDR3 length is 16 residues. The CDR3 sequence: CASSASTGTARRGYTF. CDR3 DNA sequence: TGTGCCAGCAGTGCCTCAACAGGGACCGCTCGGAGGGGCTACACCTTC.

The chain carries TRBV5-1 and TRBJ1-2; 7 bases align to TRBD1. The V and J ends lost 0 bases and 0 bases, in that order; junction bases with no gene match: 2. Germline V lookup: CDR1 SGHRS, CDR2 YFSETQ. The CDR3 length is 15 residues. This CDR3 reads CASSLGQGANYGYTF. CDR3 nucleotides: TGCGCCAGCAGCTTGGGACAGGGCGCTAACTATGGCTACACCTTC. The complete variable domain, with remaining parts taken from reference TRBV5-1 and TRBJ1-2, reads KAGVTQTPRYLIKTRGQQVTLSCSPISGHRSVSWYQQTPGQGLQFLFEYFSETQRNKGNFPGRFSGRQFSNSRSEMNVSTLELGDSALYLCASSLGQGANYGYTFGSGTRLTVV.

The V call is TRBV6-1, the J call TRBJ1-2; tentative D call: TRBD1 (6 bases). This CDR3 spans 14 amino acids. V lost 3 bases, J lost 3 bases, and 11 bases lay in between. The germline V gene has CDR1 MNHNS and CDR2 SASEGT. CDR3 residues: CASSDNRAHYGYTF. The DNA of the CDR3 is TGTGCCAGCAGTGACAACAGGGCTCACTATGGCTACACCTTC.

The genes are TRBV30 and TRBJ2-3; D is uncertain. V shed 0 bases and J shed 2 bases, with 12 bases lying between them. CDR1 and CDR2 (germline): GTSNPN, SVGIG (reference sequence). The CDR3 covers 15 residues. The CDR3: CAWSVALNPTDTQYF. For the CDR3, the DNA is TGTGCCTGGAGTGTTGCCCTCAACCCCACAGATACGCAGTATTTT. Full variable domain (outside the CDR3, taken from reference TRBV30 and TRBJ2-3): SQTIHQWPATLVQPVGSPLSLECTVEGTSNPNLYWYRQAAGRGLQLLFYSVGIGQISSEVPQNLSASRPQDRQFILSSKKLLLSDSGFYLCAWSVALNPTDTQYFGPGTRLTVL.

The chain uses TRBV14 and TRBJ2-4; unclear D gene. V lost 3 bases to trimming and J lost 2 bases, with 8 bases between them. Germline assignment: CDR1 SGHDN and CDR2 FVKESK. The CDR3 runs 14 residues. DNA of the CDR3: TGTGCCAGCAGCCATCTTGGTTCCAAAAACATTCAGTACTTC. It encodes CASSHLGSKNIQYF.

This chain uses TRBV5-5 with TRBJ1-1; D gene ambiguous. The V gene lost 1 base and the J gene lost 4 bases, with 14 bases spanning the gap. CDR1 is SGHKS, CDR2 YYEKEE, per germline (reference sequence). The CDR3 covers 15 residues. The CDR3 sequence is CASSLYETSGTEAFF. The CDR3 DNA reads TGTGCCAGCAGCTTGTATGAGACATCGGGCACTGAAGCTTTCTTT.

The CDR3 here is CASSPGRYTEAFF. CDR3 DNA: TGTGCCAGCAGCCCCGGTCGATACACTGAAGCTTTCTTT. V is TRBV7-8 and J is TRBJ1-1; D remains ambiguous. This CDR3 comprises 13 residues. In germline, CDR1 is SGHVS, CDR2 FQNEAQ. Trimming took off 5 bases at V and 3 bases at J, with 10 bases between the two ends.

This clone was recorded once. The chain joins TRBV28 to TRBJ1-6; D is unresolved. Between the trimmed V and J ends, which lost 1 base and 0 bases, there was a span of 13 bases. The CDR3 spans 18 residues. CDR1 is MDHEN, CDR2 SYDVKM, per germline. CDR3 sequence reads: CASSLSPGESSYNSPLHF. CDR3 sequence (DNA): TGTGCCAGCAGTTTATCCCCAGGAGAGAGCTCCTATAATTCACCCCTCCACTTT.

The chain combines TRBV6-5 with TRBJ1-1; no reliable D call. The germline CDR1 and CDR2 sequences are MNHEY and SVGAGI. The V end was cut by 5 bases, the J end by 5 bases, with 12 bases between. The CDR3 runs 13 residues. The chain's CDR3 is CASSSKVGTEAFF. The CDR3 DNA follows: TGTGCCAGCAGTAGCAAGGTGGGGACTGAAGCTTTCTTT.

This CDR3 is CASSPPGHPNTEAFF. The CDR3 region has the DNA TGTGCCAGCAGCCCCCCGGGACACCCAAACACTGAAGCTTTCTTT. The chain links TRBV7-8 to TRBJ1-1; maybe TRBD1 (6 bases). This CDR3 contains 15 residues. The V gene's germline CDR1 is SGHVS and CDR2 FQNEAQ. V dropped 5 bases and J dropped 2 bases, with 15 bases sitting between them.

This sequence joins TRBV7-9 and TRBJ2-1; D is uncertain. This CDR3 region has 12 residues. Germline CDR1 reads SEHNR; CDR2 reads FQNEAQ (reference sequence). V lost 0 bases and J 8 bases, leaving 5 bases between the germline ends. CDR3 protein: CASSLANYEQFF. CDR3 DNA: TGTGCCAGCAGCTTAGCTAACTATGAGCAGTTCTTC.

As DNA, the CDR3 is TGTGCCAGCAAGCCGGGACAGGGATCCCATGGCTACACCTTC. Amino acid sequence: CASKPGQGSHGYTF. The chain is built from TRBV27 and TRBJ1-2; 9 nucleotides align to TRBD1. The germline V gene encodes CDR1 MNHEY and CDR2 SMNVEV (reference sequence). The CDR3 sequence is 14 residues long. V lost 7 bases and J lost 6; bases outside the gene matches: 9.

This sequence joins TRBV6-2 or TRBV6-3 and TRBJ2-2; possible D gene TRBD1, 5 bases. Germline CDR1 reads MNHEY; CDR2 reads SVGEGT. This CDR3 has 16 residues. V lost 0 bases to trimming and J lost 4 bases, with 12 bases between them. CDR3 in DNA: TGTGCCAGCAGTTACTCGGCCTCGCAGGGCACCGGGGAGCTGTTTTTT. Amino acids: CASSYSASQGTGELFF.

The chain links TRBV10-2 to TRBJ1-1; D unclear. Germline V gene sequence: CDR1 WSHSY, CDR2 SAAADI. The CDR3 extends over 12 amino acids. The V end was cut by 6 bases, the J end by 0 bases, with 5 bases between. This CDR3 is CASRQMNTEAFF. The CDR3 nucleotides are TGCGCCAGCAGACAGATGAACACTGAAGCTTTCTTT.

The chain joins TRBV7-8 to TRBJ2-3; 7 bases map to TRBD2. Per the germline V gene, CDR1 is SGHVS and CDR2 is FQNEAQ. The CDR3 totals 15 residues. The V gene end was trimmed by 5 bases and the J gene end by 0 bases; junction bases not matched to a gene: 5. CDR3 loop: CASSEYSGSTDTQYF. CDR3 DNA: TGTGCCAGCAGCGAGTATAGCGGGAGCACAGATACGCAGTATTTT.

The rearrangement links TRBV6-5 to TRBJ2-3, with D perhaps TRBD2 (5 bases). CDR3 length: 15 residues. With 0 bases removed from V and 0 bases from J, the gap between germline ends came to 7 bases. Germline V lookup: CDR1 MNHEY, CDR2 SVGAGI. CDR3 DNA sequence: TGTGCCAGCAGTTACTCGAGCGGTAGCACAGATACGCAGTATTTT. Translated, it gives CASSYSSGSTDTQYF.

The genes are TRBV5-1 and TRBJ2-7; D remains unclear. Trimming stripped 0 bases from V and 4 bases from J, with 8 bases between. The CDR3 spans 13 residues. Germline V gives CDR1 SGHRS, CDR2 YFSETQ. CDR3 bases: TGCGCCAGCAGCTTGGGACCTCTATACGAGCAGTACTTC. Translated: CASSLGPLYEQYF.

This chain connects TRBV4-3 to TRBJ1-6, with D possibly being TRBD1 (5 bases). CDR3 size: 16 residues. In germline, CDR1 is LGHNA, CDR2 YSLEER. The V end lost 0 bases, the J end lost 9 bases, and 15 bases lay between the germline ends. The CDR3 region is CASSQDRGGWSSPLHF. DNA of the CDR3: TGCGCCAGCAGCCAAGATCGGGGGGGTTGGAGTTCACCCCTCCACTTT.

The V gene is TRBV7-2, the J gene TRBJ2-3; perhaps TRBD2 as D (5 bases). Germline lookup yields CDR1 SGHTA and CDR2 FQGNSA. CDR3 length: 17 residues. V gave up 5 bases and J gave up 4 bases, with 22 bases separating them. The CDR3 region has the DNA TGTGCCAGCAGCCCAGCCCTAGAAGGGAAGAGGGCAGATACGCAGTATTTT. Protein: CASSPALEGKRADTQYF.

The V and J genes are TRBV5-4 and TRBJ2-1; no clear D gene. The CDR3 length is 12 residues. Germline values: CDR1 SGHNT, CDR2 YYREEE (reference sequence). The ends were cut back, 1 base at V and 9 bases at J, with 8 bases in the middle. The CDR3 sequence is CASSLSQTEQFF. CDR3 nucleotides: TGTGCCAGCAGCTTGTCCCAGACTGAGCAGTTCTTC. Variable domain in full (rest from reference TRBV5-4 and TRBJ2-1): ETGVTQSPTHLIKTRGQQVTLRCSSQSGHNTVSWYQQALGQGPQFIFQYYREEENGRGNFPPRFSGLQFPNYSSELNVNALELDDSALYLCASSLSQTEQFFGPGTRLTVL.

CDR3 nucleotide sequence: TGTGCCAGCAGTTTAGGGACTAGCGGGAGGAATGAGCAGTTCTTC. Amino acid sequence: CASSLGTSGRNEQFF. The V and J genes are TRBV27 and TRBJ2-1; 15 bases match TRBD2. The CDR3 totals 15 residues. After removal of 2 bases from V and 7 bases from J, the junction contained 0 bases not matched to a gene. Germline CDR1 MNHEY, CDR2 SMNVEV (reference sequence).

The chain links TRBV5-1 to TRBJ2-7; D may be TRBD1 (5 bases). The CDR3 loop spans 13 amino acids. Trimming shortened V by 1 base and J by 3 bases, and 8 bases separated the two germline ends. Germline-derived CDR1 and CDR2 are SGHRS and YFSETQ. CDR3 loop: CASSLQGYYEQYF. CDR3 nucleotide sequence: TGCGCCAGCAGCTTGCAGGGCTACTACGAGCAGTACTTC.

The chain couples TRBV7-2 to TRBJ1-6, with TRBD1 as a possible D gene (6 bases). CDR1 and CDR2 from the germline V gene are SGHTA and FQGNSA. The V gene lost 3 bases and the J gene lost 7 bases, with 16 bases spanning the gap. The length of the CDR3 is 16 residues. The CDR3 spells CASSFKPTGGNSPLHF. In nucleotides, the CDR3 is TGTGCCAGCAGCTTCAAACCGACAGGAGGGAATTCACCCCTCCACTTT.

This clone came up once. This chain links TRBV5-4 with TRBJ2-1, with unresolved D. Germline lookup yields CDR1 SGHNT and CDR2 YYREEE (reference sequence). Trimming removed 0 bases at V and 7 bases at J, with 8 bases between. This CDR3 comprises 13 residues. CDR3 nucleotides: TGTGCCAGCAGCTTGGATTCGGCGAATGAGCAGTTCTTC. Amino acids: CASSLDSANEQFF.

V usage is TRBV15 and J usage is TRBJ2-1; D unclear. This CDR3 has 14 residues. CDR1 is LNHNV, CDR2 YYDKDF, per germline (reference sequence). V lost 1 base and J lost 7, with 11 bases in between. CDR3 residues: CATSRGAEANEQFF. CDR3 bases: TGTGCCACCAGCAGAGGTGCAGAGGCTAATGAGCAGTTCTTC.